The sequence of this T cell receptor (beta chain) was determined in a study of blood T cells in healthy people across ages. Study-wide results and limits: Among long-lived donors, naive CD4+ cells were more numerous and diversity higher than in aged donors. A roughly linear age-dependent decrease characterized TCR beta diversity per million T cells.

The second PCR ran roughly 7 to 11 cycles with a sample-barcoded 5' primer and J-beta primers. Each cDNA molecule received a tag from a template-switch adaptor that had 12 random nucleotides. TCRdb itself ran the 5' RACE reads through MiXCR, one entry per CDR3 protein. Here the sample spans hundreds of thousands of distinct CDR3 sequences, about 25% being singletons. The germline CDR1 and CDR2 sequences are MNHEY and SVGAGI. The length of the CDR3 is 15 residues. Each donor's blood draw was approximately 10 milliliters of peripheral blood. This clonotype was seen a few times. No antigen is known for it. This sample also belongs to another study, concerning T cells of mothers and their children.

Sequences were obtained from blood. The TCR comes from a boy younger than 18 in good health. V and J are TRBV6-5 and TRBJ2-1, with 10 bases identical to TRBD1. The DNA end lines up better with TRBJ2-7; the J call may be wrong. As DNA, the CDR3 is TGTGCCAGCAGCTGGGGACAGGGGAGCTCCTACGAGCAGTACTTC. Amino acids: CASSWGQGSSYEQYF.